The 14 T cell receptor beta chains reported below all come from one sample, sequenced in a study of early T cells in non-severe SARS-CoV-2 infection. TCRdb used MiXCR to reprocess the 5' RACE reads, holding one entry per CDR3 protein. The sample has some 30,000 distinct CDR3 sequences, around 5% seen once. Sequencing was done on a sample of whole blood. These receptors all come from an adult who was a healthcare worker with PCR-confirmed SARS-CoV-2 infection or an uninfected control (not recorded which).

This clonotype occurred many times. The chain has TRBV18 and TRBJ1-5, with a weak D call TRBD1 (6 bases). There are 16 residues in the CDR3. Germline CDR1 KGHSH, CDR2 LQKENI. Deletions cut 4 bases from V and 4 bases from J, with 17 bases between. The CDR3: CASSLRTEKFNQPQHF. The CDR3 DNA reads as TGTGCCAGCTCACTAAGGACAGAAAAATTTAATCAGCCCCAGCATTTT.

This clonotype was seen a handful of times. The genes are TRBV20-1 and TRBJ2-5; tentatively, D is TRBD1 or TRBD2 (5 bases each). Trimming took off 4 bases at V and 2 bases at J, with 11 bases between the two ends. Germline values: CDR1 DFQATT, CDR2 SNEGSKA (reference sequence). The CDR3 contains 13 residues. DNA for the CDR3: TGCAGTGCTACCGGGACGGGGCAAGAGACCCAGTACTTC. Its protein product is CSATGTGQETQYF.

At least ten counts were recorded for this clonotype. CDR3 protein: CASSLGGPQVEKLFF. In DNA, the CDR3 is TGTGCCAGCAGTTTAGGGGGGCCCCAAGTAGAAAAACTGTTTTTT. The V call is TRBV12-3 or TRBV12-4, the J call TRBJ1-4, with D possibly being TRBD1 (6 bases). There are 15 residues in the CDR3. V was pared by 1 base and J by 8 bases, with 14 bases between.

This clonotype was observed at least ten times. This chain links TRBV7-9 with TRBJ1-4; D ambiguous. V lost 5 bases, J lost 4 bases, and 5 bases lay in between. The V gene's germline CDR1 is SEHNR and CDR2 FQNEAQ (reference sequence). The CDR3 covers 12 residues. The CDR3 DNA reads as TGTGCCAGCAGCCCCCTTAATGAAAAACTGTTTTTT. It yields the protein CASSPLNEKLFF.

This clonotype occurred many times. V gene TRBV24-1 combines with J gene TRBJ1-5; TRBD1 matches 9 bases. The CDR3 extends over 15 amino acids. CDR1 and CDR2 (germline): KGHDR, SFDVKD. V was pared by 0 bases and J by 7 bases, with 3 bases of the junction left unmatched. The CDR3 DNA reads TGTGCCACCAGTGATTTGGGACAGGGGAACCAGCCCCAGCATTTT. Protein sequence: CATSDLGQGNQPQHF.

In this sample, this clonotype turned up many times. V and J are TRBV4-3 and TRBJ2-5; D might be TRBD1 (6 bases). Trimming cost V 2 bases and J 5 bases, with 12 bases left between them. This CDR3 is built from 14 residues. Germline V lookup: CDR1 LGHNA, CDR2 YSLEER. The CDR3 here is CASSQSTGWETQYF. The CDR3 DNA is TGCGCCAGCAGCCAATCTACAGGGTGGGAGACCCAGTACTTC.

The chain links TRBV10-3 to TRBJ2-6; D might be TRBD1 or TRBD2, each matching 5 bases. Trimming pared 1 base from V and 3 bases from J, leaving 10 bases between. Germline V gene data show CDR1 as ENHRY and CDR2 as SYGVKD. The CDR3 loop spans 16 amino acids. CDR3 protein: CAISEYAGSGANVLTF. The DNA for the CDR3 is TGTGCCATCAGTGAGTACGCAGGGAGTGGGGCCAACGTCCTGACTTTC.

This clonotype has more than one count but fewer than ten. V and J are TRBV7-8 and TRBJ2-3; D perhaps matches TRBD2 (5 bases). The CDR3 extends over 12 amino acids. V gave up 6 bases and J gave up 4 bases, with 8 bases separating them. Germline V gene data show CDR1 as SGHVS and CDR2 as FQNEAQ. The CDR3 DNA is TGTGCCAGCAGTACCGGGGCAGATACGCAGTATTTT. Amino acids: CASSTGADTQYF.

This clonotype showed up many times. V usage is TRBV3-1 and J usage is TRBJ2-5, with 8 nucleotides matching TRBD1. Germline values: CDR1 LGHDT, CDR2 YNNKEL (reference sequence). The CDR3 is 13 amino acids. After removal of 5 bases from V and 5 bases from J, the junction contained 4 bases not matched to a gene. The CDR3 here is CASSKTGAETQYF. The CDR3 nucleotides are TGTGCCAGCAGCAAGACAGGGGCGGAGACCCAGTACTTC.

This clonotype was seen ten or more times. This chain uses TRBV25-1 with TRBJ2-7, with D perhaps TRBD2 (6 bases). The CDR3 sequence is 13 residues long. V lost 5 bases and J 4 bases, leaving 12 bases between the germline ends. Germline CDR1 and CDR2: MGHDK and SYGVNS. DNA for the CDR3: TGTGCCAGCAGTCCCGGACTAAAATACGAGCAGTACTTC. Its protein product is CASSPGLKYEQYF.

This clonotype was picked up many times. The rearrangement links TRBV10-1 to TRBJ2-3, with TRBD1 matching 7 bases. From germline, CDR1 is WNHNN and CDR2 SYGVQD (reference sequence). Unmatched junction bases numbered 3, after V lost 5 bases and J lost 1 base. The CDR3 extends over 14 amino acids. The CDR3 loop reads CASSTGTGTDTQYF. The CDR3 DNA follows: TGCGCCAGCAGTACCGGGACAGGCACAGATACGCAGTATTTT.

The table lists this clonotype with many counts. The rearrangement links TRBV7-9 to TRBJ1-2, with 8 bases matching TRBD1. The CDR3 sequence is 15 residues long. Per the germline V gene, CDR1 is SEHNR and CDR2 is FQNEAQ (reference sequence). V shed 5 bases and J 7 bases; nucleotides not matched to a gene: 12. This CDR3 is CASSQTRTGKRGYTF. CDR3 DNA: TGTGCCAGCAGCCAGACCCGGACAGGGAAACGTGGCTACACCTTC.

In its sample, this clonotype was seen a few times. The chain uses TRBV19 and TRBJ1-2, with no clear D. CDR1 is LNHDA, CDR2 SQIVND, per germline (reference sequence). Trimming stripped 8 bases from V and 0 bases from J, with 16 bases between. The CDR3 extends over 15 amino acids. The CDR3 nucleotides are TGTGCCAGTGCTGGTAGGAGTGCCTCTAACTATGGCTACACCTTC. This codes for CASAGRSASNYGYTF.

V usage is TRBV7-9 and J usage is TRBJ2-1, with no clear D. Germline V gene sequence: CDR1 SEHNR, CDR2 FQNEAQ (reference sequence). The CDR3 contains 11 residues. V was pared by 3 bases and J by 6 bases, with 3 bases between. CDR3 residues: CASSFPNEQFF. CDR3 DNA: TGTGCCAGCAGCTTCCCCAATGAGCAGTTCTTC.